This T cell receptor (beta chain) was profiled in a study of response to subunit inactivated influenza vaccine. Germline values: CDR1 SGHTA, CDR2 FQGNSA. Trimming stripped 8 bases from V and 0 bases from J, with 14 bases between. This CDR3 is built from 14 residues. Many counts were recorded for this clonotype. Using its own MiXCR run on the RT-PCR reads, TCRdb lists one record per CDR3 protein. The top ten hold 25% to 30% of the sample, which has 150,000 to 200,000 distinct CDR3 sequences, about an eighth seen once. Separately, the same data were catalogued under a study of T cells expressing NK-cell markers. This second report adds: As the method of synthesis, 5'RACE template switching with UMIs yielded TCR beta cDNA. What remained unclear was the HCMV specificity of expanded NKG2C+ T cell clones.

This chain uses TRBV7-2 with TRBJ2-7; D possibly uses TRBD1 or TRBD2 (5 bases each). The starting material was CD8+ T cells sorted from PBMCs, obtained about 11 days after vaccination. The TCR comes from a man aged 45-65 years who received an inactivated influenza vaccine. The CDR3 here is CASGLRGNSYEQYF. As DNA, the CDR3 is TGTGCCAGCGGTTTGAGGGGTAACTCCTACGAGCAGTACTTC.